This paragraph covers one TCR beta chain sequence. What it binds is not known. This sample stems from a study of cytomegalovirus exposure and HLA in healthy donors. PCR primers comprised 60 Vbeta and 13 Jbeta primers. Assay used: immunoSEQ multiplex PCR; TCRdb lists only in-frame clones, some missing. The sample comprises about 180,000 clones, over 65% of which are singletons, and under 2% rests with the top ten. General study points: Reportedly, HLA-A and HLA-B alleles of most subjects were accurately predicted from TCR beta. In a later analysis, HLA-associated beta chains showed higher expansion and lower generation probabilities than comparable chains.

V dropped 0 bases and J dropped 4 bases, with 7 bases sitting between them. From germline, CDR1 is SGHVS and CDR2 FNYEAQ. The CDR3 extends over 13 amino acids. The chain couples TRBV7-6 to TRBJ2-7; unclear D gene. What was sequenced was PBMCs. The origin of this receptor is a man between 18 and 29 years old in good health and CMV-seronegative. Here the CDR3 reads CASSLALDYEQYF. CDR3 nucleotides: TGTGCCAGCAGCTTAGCGCTAGATTACGAGCAGTACTTC.